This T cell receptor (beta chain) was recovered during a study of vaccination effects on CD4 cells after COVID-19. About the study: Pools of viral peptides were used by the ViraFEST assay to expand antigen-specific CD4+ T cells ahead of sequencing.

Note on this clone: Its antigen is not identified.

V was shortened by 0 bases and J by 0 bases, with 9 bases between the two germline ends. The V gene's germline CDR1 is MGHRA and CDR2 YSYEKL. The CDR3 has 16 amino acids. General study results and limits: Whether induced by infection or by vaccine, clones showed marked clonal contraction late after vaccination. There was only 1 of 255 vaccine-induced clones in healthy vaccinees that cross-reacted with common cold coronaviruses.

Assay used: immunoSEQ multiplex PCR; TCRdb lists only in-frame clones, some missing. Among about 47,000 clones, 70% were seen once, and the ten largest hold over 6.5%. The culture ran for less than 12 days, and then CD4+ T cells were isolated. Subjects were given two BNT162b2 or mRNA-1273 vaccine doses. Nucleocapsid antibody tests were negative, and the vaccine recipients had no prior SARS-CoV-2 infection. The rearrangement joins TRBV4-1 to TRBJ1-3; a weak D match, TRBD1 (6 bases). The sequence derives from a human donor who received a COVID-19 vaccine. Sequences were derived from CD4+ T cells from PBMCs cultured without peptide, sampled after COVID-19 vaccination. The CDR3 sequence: CASSQEQGNSGNTIYF. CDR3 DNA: TGCGCCAGCAGCCAAGAACAGGGTAACTCTGGAAACACCATATATTTT.